Described below is a single TCR beta chain sequence and its context. These data belong to a study of blood T cell repertoires in COVID-19. The overall study: Sources were T cells, B-cell-depleted T cells, or PBMCs; the material itself was cDNA or gDNA.

Germline CDR1 is SGHRS and CDR2 is YFSETQ. V gave up 4 bases and J gave up 6 bases; unmatched junction bases: 9. This CDR3 has 14 amino acids. Only in-frame clones appear in the TCRdb table, and some are missing; sequencing was by immunoSEQ multiplex PCR. The sample contains around 310,000 clones, about 90% of which appear only once. The sequence was collected from a woman between 40 and 55 years old with COVID-19, enrolled during active disease. Sequencing was performed on peripheral blood. The chain carries TRBV5-1 and TRBJ1-2; 7 bases line up with TRBD1. CDR3 amino acids: CASSPRQGGHGYTF. Here the CDR3 DNA reads TGCGCCAGCAGCCCGCGACAGGGCGGACATGGCTACACCTTC. The whole variable domain, filled in from reference TRBV5-1 and TRBJ1-2, reads KAGVTQTPRYLIKTRGQQVTLSCSPISGHRSVSWYQQTPGQGLQFLFEYFSETQRNKGNFPGRFSGRQFSNSRSEMNVSTLELGDSALYLCASSPRQGGHGYTFGSGTRLTVV.